Below are 24 T cell receptor beta chains sequenced from a single sample in a study of blood T cell repertoires in COVID-19. Method: immunoSEQ multiplex PCR; TCRdb's copy keeps in-frame clones and lacks some. The data contain approximately 200,000 clones, approximately 86% of them singletons. Sequencing input: PBMCs or T cells enriched from blood (not recorded which). These receptors all come from a woman between 25 and 40 years old who had been exposed to COVID-19.

This clone was counted once. The V gene is TRBV7-2, the J gene TRBJ2-1; 9 bases are a match to TRBD2. The CDR3 totals 19 residues. V was clipped by 5 bases and J by 6 bases; unmatched bases: 20. Looked up from germline, CDR1 is SGHTA and CDR2 is FQGNSA. For the CDR3, the DNA is TGTGCCAGCAGCCCTACAGTGGTAGGTAAAGCGGGGGGATCCAATGAGCAGTTCTTC. Its translation is CASSPTVVGKAGGSNEQFF. Looking up the rest from reference TRBV7-2 and TRBJ2-1 gives the full variable domain: GAGVSQSPSNKVTEKGKDVELRCDPISGHTALYWYRQSLGQGLEFLIYFQGNSAPDKSGLPSDRFSAERTGGSVSTLTIQRTQQEDSAVYLCASSPTVVGKAGGSNEQFFGPGTRLTVL.

The J gene is TRBJ1-2, the V gene TRBV18, with 9 positions matching TRBD1. Germline CDR1 KGHSH, CDR2 LQKENI. CDR3 length: 15 residues. J lost 6 bases, V lost 3 bases, and 8 bases had no gene match. The CDR3 spells CASSPGQGRMDGYTF. CDR3 nucleotide sequence: TGTGCCAGCTCACCCGGACAGGGGAGGATGGATGGCTACACCTTC.

J is TRBJ2-3 and V is TRBV24-1, with D unresolved. CDR3 length: 11 amino acids. Deletions cut 7 bases from V and 6 bases from J, with 7 bases between. CDR1 is KGHDR, CDR2 SFDVKD, per germline. CDR3 DNA: TGTGCCACCAGCGTTCTCGATACGCAGTATTTT. It codes for CATSVLDTQYF.

The table lists this clone with a few counts. V gene TRBV19 combines with J gene TRBJ2-1; 8 nucleotides align to TRBD2. With V trimmed by 1 base and J by 7 bases, 3 bases remained unmatched. From germline, CDR1 is LNHDA and CDR2 SQIVND (reference sequence). The CDR3 length is 14 residues. The CDR3 nucleotides are TGTGCCAGTAGTATAGGACTAGCGTCTAATGAGCAGTTCTTC. Protein product: CASSIGLASNEQFF.

The chain recombines TRBV19 with TRBJ2-2; possibly TRBD2 for D (6 bases). The CDR3 is 15 residues long. CDR1 LNHDA and CDR2 SQIVND come from the germline V gene (reference sequence). Trimming left V 10 bases short and J 1 base short, with 16 bases between. CDR3 protein: CATTEGRRNTGELFF. In DNA, the CDR3 is TGTGCCACAACGGAGGGGCGCCGGAACACCGGGGAGCTGTTTTTT. Using reference TRBV19 and TRBJ2-2 for the parts outside the CDR3, the full variable domain is DGGITQSPKYLFRKEGQNVTLSCEQNLNHDAMYWYRQDPGQGLRLIYYSQIVNDFQKGDIAEGYSVSREKKESFPLTVTSAQKNPTAFYLCATTEGRRNTGELFFGEGSRLTVL.

This clone was seen only once. CDR3 in DNA: TGTGCCAGTAGTTTAAATGAGCGTGTTACGCAGTATTTT. Encoded protein: CASSLNERVTQYF. This sequence joins TRBV19 and TRBJ2-3, with no clear D. Germline loops: CDR1 LNHDA, CDR2 SQIVND (reference sequence). Trimming removed 5 bases from V and 8 bases from J, with 14 bases in between. The CDR3 is made up of 13 amino acids.

V gene TRBV27 combines with J gene TRBJ1-1; 8 nucleotides line up with TRBD1. J was trimmed by 3 bases and V by 5 bases; bases with no gene match: 8. Looked up from germline, CDR1 is MNHEY and CDR2 is SMNVEV (reference sequence). The length of the CDR3 is 15 residues. CDR3 sequence (DNA): TGTGCCAGCAGTCCGGACAGGGCTACGTACACTGAAGCTTTCTTT. The encoded protein is CASSPDRATYTEAFF.

The genes are TRBV21-1 and TRBJ1-1; the DNA was not used to check the table's D call, TRBD1. TRBV21-1 is described as a pseudogene. The CDR3 covers 17 residues. CDR3 sequence (DNA): TGTGCCAGCAGGACCGGACAGGGGCTAAACATGAACACTGAAGCTTTCTTT. It codes for CASRTGQGLNMNTEAFF.

The chain combines TRBV30 with TRBJ2-1; possible D gene TRBD2, 5 bases. The CDR3 sequence is 12 residues long. Germline V lookup: CDR1 GTSNPN, CDR2 SVGIG (reference sequence). This CDR3 is CASRGQLNEQFF. The DNA for the CDR3 is TGTGCGTCGAGAGGGCAGCTCAATGAGCAGTTCTTC. Complete variable domain (other parts from reference TRBV30 and TRBJ2-1): SQTIHQWPATLVQPVGSPLSLECTVEGTSNPNLYWYRQAAGRGLQLLFYSVGIGQISSEVPQNLSASRPQDRQFILSSKKLLLSDSGFYLCASRGQLNEQFFGPGTRLTVL.

This clone appeared a single time. This chain uses TRBV19 with TRBJ1-1; D is ambiguous. The CDR3 contains 14 residues. V was cut by 2 bases and J by 5 bases, with 12 bases left in between. Germline CDR1 is LNHDA and CDR2 is SQIVND (reference sequence). In nucleotides, the CDR3 is TGTGCCAGTAGTATAATGATGACTGGAACTGAAGCTTTCTTT. This translates into CASSIMMTGTEAFF.

The chain is built from TRBV2 and TRBJ2-7; 7 bases are shared with TRBD1. Trimming at V came to 10 bases and at J to 10 bases, leaving 13 bases not matched to a gene. Per germline, CDR1 SNHLY and CDR2 FYNNEI. The length of the CDR3 is 12 residues. The CDR3 loop reads CATEKDRTPQYF. The CDR3, as DNA: TGTGCCACTGAAAAGGACAGGACCCCTCAGTACTTC.

This chain links TRBV18 with TRBJ2-2; 7 bases fit TRBD1. CDR1 is KGHSH, CDR2 LQKENI, per germline. This CDR3 has 16 residues. V dropped 4 bases and J dropped 5; count of bases not matched to a gene: 10. The DNA of the CDR3 is TGTGCCAGCTCACTTACGAAGACAGGGTGGACCGGGGAGCTGTTTTTT. This codes for CASSLTKTGWTGELFF.

V is TRBV2 and J is TRBJ2-3; 9 nucleotides line up with TRBD1. The trim removed 6 bases at V and 2 bases at J, leaving 6 bases unmatched. Germline V gene lookup returns CDR1 SNHLY and CDR2 FYNNEI. CDR3 length: 15 amino acids. The CDR3 DNA reads TGTGCCAGCAGCCTCGGGACAGGGAACACAGATACGCAGTATTTT. Protein: CASSLGTGNTDTQYF.

The V gene is TRBV6-1, the J gene TRBJ1-2; no clear D. The length of the CDR3 is 14 residues. The germline V gene has CDR1 MNHNS and CDR2 SASEGT. Deletions cut 1 base from V and 4 bases from J, with 10 bases between. CDR3 protein: CASSEVRQAYGYTF. The CDR3 bases are TGTGCCAGCAGTGAAGTTCGTCAGGCCTATGGCTACACCTTC.

The gene calls are TRBV30 and TRBJ1-2, with a weak D call TRBD1 (5 bases). Trimming stripped 5 bases from V and 8 bases from J, with 18 bases between. The CDR3 contains 13 residues. In germline, CDR1 is GTSNPN, CDR2 SVGIG (reference sequence). In DNA, the CDR3 is TGTGCCTGGTTAAGAGAGACAGAGCCCGGCTACACCTTC. It specifies CAWLRETEPGYTF.

The gene calls are TRBV5-1 and TRBJ1-3, with TRBD1 identical over 7 bases. The CDR3 contains 16 residues. V was clipped by 0 bases and J by 0 bases; unmatched bases: 3. The germline CDR1 and CDR2 sequences are SGHRS and YFSETQ. The CDR3 reads CASSLAGQNSGNTIYF. The CDR3 coding sequence is TGCGCCAGCAGCTTGGCGGGACAGAACTCTGGAAACACCATATATTTT.

This chain connects TRBV5-1 to TRBJ1-1; perhaps TRBD1 as D (5 bases). Trimming pared 3 bases from V and 1 base from J, leaving 10 bases between. This CDR3 is 14 amino acids long. CDR1 and CDR2 (germline): SGHRS, YFSETQ. This CDR3 reads CASSSDTWNTEAFF. In DNA, the CDR3 is TGCGCCAGCAGCTCGGACACTTGGAACACTGAAGCTTTCTTT.

This sequence joins TRBV12-3 or TRBV12-4 and TRBJ1-5; D may be TRBD1 (6 bases). The CDR3 sequence is 13 residues long. Deletions cut 4 bases from V and 5 bases from J, with 9 bases between. CDR3 bases: TGTGCCAGCAGTTGGGGGACACATCAGCCCCAGCATTTT. This sequence encodes CASSWGTHQPQHF.

The genes are TRBV9 and TRBJ1-6, with TRBD1 as a possible D gene (5 bases). The CDR3 length is 16 residues. V lost 0 bases and J 10 bases, leaving 17 bases between the germline ends. CDR1 is SGDLS and CDR2 is YYNGEE in the germline V gene. In DNA form, the CDR3 reads TGTGCCAGCAGCGTAGAGTCCGGGGGGGGTCGGTCACCCCTCCACTTT. Translation: CASSVESGGGRSPLHF. The variable domain in full, with the rest retrieved from reference TRBV9 and TRBJ1-6, is DSGVTQTPKHLITATGQRVTLRCSPRSGDLSVYWYQQSLDQGLQFLIQYYNGEERAKGNILERFSAQQFPDLHSELNLSSLELGDSALYFCASSVESGGGRSPLHFGNGTRLTVT.

The J gene is TRBJ1-4, the V gene TRBV3-1 (or the pseudogene TRBV3-2); maybe TRBD1 (5 bases). Trimming shortened V by 3 bases and J by 2 bases, and 13 bases separated the two germline ends. This CDR3 spans 16 amino acids. Germline V gene lookup returns CDR1 LGHDT and CDR2 YNNKEL (reference sequence). The DNA for the CDR3 is TGTGCCAGCAGCCATGACGGGGGTTCGACTAATGAAAAACTGTTTTTT. Its translation is CASSHDGGSTNEKLFF.

The CDR3 loop is CASSSRLAGARADTGELFF. The CDR3 region has the DNA TGTGCCAGCAGTAGTCGACTAGCGGGGGCCCGCGCGGACACCGGGGAGCTGTTTTTT. The V and J genes are TRBV7-8 and TRBJ2-2, with TRBD2 matching over 12 bases. Germline trimming cut 6 bases from V and 3 bases from J; bases unmatched to any gene: 14. This CDR3 spans 19 amino acids. Germline CDR1 is SGHVS and CDR2 is FQNEAQ.

V is TRBV5-4 and J is TRBJ2-2; D not certain. The CDR3 is made up of 16 amino acids. CDR1 and CDR2 (germline): SGHNT, YYREEE (reference sequence). Trimming removed 4 bases from V and 0 bases from J, with 13 bases in between. Written as DNA, the CDR3 is TGTGCCAGCAGCAAACCAATTGACTCGAACACCGGGGAGCTGTTTTTT. It translates to CASSKPIDSNTGELFF.

The chain couples TRBV5-4 to TRBJ2-5; 8 bases match TRBD2. The length of the CDR3 is 13 residues. With V trimmed by 4 bases and J by 5 bases, 4 bases remained unmatched. The germline CDR1 and CDR2 sequences are SGHNT and YYREEE (reference sequence). CDR3 bases: TGTGCCAGCAGCCGGGGGGGCCAGGAGACCCAGTACTTC. This sequence encodes CASSRGGQETQYF.

This clone came up once. The chain recombines TRBV4-1 with TRBJ1-2, with 8 bases aligning to TRBD1. CDR3 length: 16 residues. Germline V gives CDR1 MGHRA, CDR2 YSYEKL. J gave up 4 bases and V 0 bases, and 7 bases lay outside the gene matches. CDR3 sequence (DNA): TGCGCCAGCAGCCAAGAAGCATCAGGGGGCAGCTATGGCTACACCTTC. The encoded protein is CASSQEASGGSYGYTF.